This TCR beta chain was found in a study of T cell responses to AZD1222 COVID-19 vaccine. Study overall: Pooling was applied to second doses at about 4 or about 12 weeks. General study points: Regions left unmutated in variants are reportedly the target of nearly half of spike-specific TCRs.

The V segment lost 10 bases and the J segment 5 bases; nucleotides outside the gene matches: 8. The length of the CDR3 is 14 residues. The germline V gene encodes CDR1 LNHDA and CDR2 SQIVND (reference sequence). Method: immunoSEQ multiplex PCR; TCRdb's copy keeps in-frame clones and lacks some. This table holds 100,000 to 150,000 clones, around 92% found once. Turning to this clone: What it binds is unknown.

This chain joins TRBV19 and TRBJ2-7, with 13 bases identical to TRBD2. The sequencing used peripheral blood, collected on day 0 of AZD1222 vaccination. The receptor's source is an adult in good health. CDR3 region: CATRTSGSGHEQYF. CDR3 coding DNA: TGTGCCACTAGGACTAGCGGGAGTGGTCACGAGCAGTACTTC.